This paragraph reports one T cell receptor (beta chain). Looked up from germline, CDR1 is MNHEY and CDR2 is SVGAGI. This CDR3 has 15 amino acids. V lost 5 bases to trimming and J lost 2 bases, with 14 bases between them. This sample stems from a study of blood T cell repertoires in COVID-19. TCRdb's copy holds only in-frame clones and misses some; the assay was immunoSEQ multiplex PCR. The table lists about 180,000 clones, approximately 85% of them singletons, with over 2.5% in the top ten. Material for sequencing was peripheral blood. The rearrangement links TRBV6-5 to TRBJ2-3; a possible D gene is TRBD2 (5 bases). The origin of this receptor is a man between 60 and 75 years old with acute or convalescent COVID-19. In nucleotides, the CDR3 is TGTGCCAGCAGTCCCCCGGGATCTTCCACAGATACGCAGTATTTT. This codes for CASSPPGSSTDTQYF.